The sequence of this T cell receptor beta chain was determined in a study of T cell responses to AZD1222 COVID-19 vaccine. Overall study findings and caveats: Spike-specific TCR breadth and depth grew following two AZD1222 doses.

TCRdb's copy holds only in-frame clones and misses some; the assay was immunoSEQ multiplex PCR. The data contain fewer than 90,000 clones, 70% to 90% of them singletons. CDR1 MNHEY and CDR2 SVGAGI come from the germline V gene. The ends were cut back, 5 bases at V and 4 bases at J, with 8 bases in the middle. This CDR3 is built from 12 residues. Of note for this clone: Its specificity is not known.

Material: peripheral blood, obtained 28 days after the second AZD1222 dose. The clonotype was recovered from an adult who received the AZD1222 COVID-19 vaccine. The V gene is TRBV6-5, the J gene TRBJ1-1; D possibly corresponds to TRBD1 (6 bases). CDR3 sequence reads: CASSQGPTEAFF. The CDR3 nucleotides are TGTGCCAGCAGTCAGGGGCCCACTGAAGCTTTCTTT.